One sample yielded the 31 T cell receptor beta chains listed below, sequenced in a study of control samples from healthy donors and cancer patients. The table came from immunoSEQ multiplex PCR; TCRdb's copy has only in-frame clones and leaves some out. The data contain some 140,000 clones, about 88% of them singletons. The sample taken for sequencing was blood. The receptor source for this set is a woman between 25 and 40 years old in good health.

The chain employs TRBV29-1 and TRBJ1-1, with D perhaps matching TRBD1 (5 bases). Germline-derived CDR1 and CDR2 are SQVTM and ANQGSEA. CDR3 length equals 13 residues. V lost 4 bases to trimming and J lost 1 base, with 10 bases between them. Written as DNA, the CDR3 is TGCAGCGTTGGAGGGACGGAGAACACTGAAGCTTTCTTT. As protein: CSVGGTENTEAFF.

V and J are TRBV27 and TRBJ1-6; the D gene is possibly TRBD1 (5 bases). Trimming stripped 4 bases from V and 5 bases from J, with 18 bases between. CDR1 and CDR2 (germline): MNHEY, SMNVEV (reference sequence). The CDR3 length is 17 residues. Written as DNA, the CDR3 is TGTGCCAGCAGTTCTGGCTGGGGGGGGAGTAATAATTCACCCCTCCACTTT. Translation gives CASSSGWGGSNNSPLHF.

The chain is built from TRBV7-2 and TRBJ1-2; a weak D match, TRBD1 (5 bases). Per germline, CDR1 SGHTA and CDR2 FQGNSA. This CDR3 contains 15 residues. Trimming removed 1 base from V and 0 bases from J, with 9 bases in between. The DNA for the CDR3 is TGTGCCAGCAGCTTAGGCGGGGGAACTAACTATGGCTACACCTTC. The encoded protein is CASSLGGGTNYGYTF.

The chain recombines TRBV21-1 with TRBJ2-7; the table's D call TRBD2 went unverified against the DNA. TRBV21-1 is a pseudogene locus. The CDR3 extends over 16 amino acids. CDR3 protein: CASSHELAGGPSEQYF. The CDR3 DNA sequence: TGTGCCAGCAGCCACGAACTAGCGGGAGGGCCGAGTGAGCAGTACTTC.

In DNA form, the CDR3 reads TGTGCCAGCAGATATGGACAGACAGAGACCCAGTACTTC. It specifies CASRYGQTETQYF. This chain uses TRBV7-2 with TRBJ2-5; TRBD1 might be the D (6 bases). V lost 6 bases, J lost 4 bases, and 12 bases lay in between. The CDR3 totals 13 residues. The germline V gene encodes CDR1 SGHTA and CDR2 FQGNSA.

This chain links TRBV3-1 (or the pseudogene TRBV3-2) with TRBJ2-7, with D possibly matching TRBD2 (5 bases). The ends were cut back, 4 bases at V and 2 bases at J, with 12 bases in the middle. The CDR3 extends over 14 amino acids. Germline CDR1 reads LGHDT; CDR2 reads YNNKEL (reference sequence). The CDR3 reads CASSLPGYAYEQYF. The DNA for the CDR3 is TGTGCCAGCAGCCTACCGGGATATGCCTACGAGCAGTACTTC.

The sample holds one count of this clone. The chain carries TRBV28 and TRBJ1-5; 8 nucleotides line up with TRBD1. The length of the CDR3 is 16 residues. The V gene's germline CDR1 is MDHEN and CDR2 SYDVKM. Trimming at V came to 5 bases and at J to 2 bases, leaving 8 bases not matched to a gene. In DNA, the CDR3 is TGTGCCAGCAGTGCGAACGGACAGGGAGGCAATCAGCCCCAGCATTTT. Translation gives CASSANGQGGNQPQHF.

A word on this clone: An end of the junction does not agree with germline; a read error may underlie this. The J gene is TRBJ2-7, the V gene TRBV6-1; no reliable D call. Germline V CDR1 and CDR2: MNHNS, SASEGT. CDR3 length: 15 residues. In DNA, the CDR3 is TGTGCCAGCCGTGATTTGGCAGCTTCCCCCTACGAGCAGTACTTC. It yields the protein CASRDLAASPYEQYF.

The J gene is TRBJ1-2, the V gene TRBV3-1 (or the pseudogene TRBV3-2); D not certain. V gave up 1 base and J gave up 4 bases, with 22 bases separating them. The CDR3 spans 18 residues. Germline assignment: CDR1 LGHDT and CDR2 YNNKEL (reference sequence). CDR3 DNA: TGTGCCAGCAGCCAAGGAGGCATTCTACAGATTTTTTTCTATGGCTACACCTTC. Amino acid sequence: CASSQGGILQIFFYGYTF.

In its sample, this clone was seen once. This chain uses TRBV5-1 with TRBJ1-3; D is uncertain. Germline values: CDR1 SGHRS, CDR2 YFSETQ. This CDR3 contains 14 residues. V lost 0 bases and J 11 bases, leaving 15 bases between the germline ends. The CDR3: CASSLGPAARPIYF. The CDR3 DNA reads TGCGCCAGCAGCTTGGGTCCAGCCGCCAGGCCCATATATTTT.

The chain combines TRBV25-1 with TRBJ2-6; D uncertain. The V gene's germline CDR1 is MGHDK and CDR2 SYGVNS. The V end lost 5 bases, the J end lost 3 bases, and 2 bases lay between the germline ends. The CDR3 loop spans 12 amino acids. The CDR3 sequence: CASSSGANVLTF. The DNA of the CDR3 is TGTGCCAGCAGTAGTGGGGCCAACGTCCTGACTTTC.

The J gene is TRBJ2-3, the V gene TRBV7-3; the match to TRBD2 covers 10 bases. Germline-derived CDR1 and CDR2 are SGHTA and FQGTGA. V lost 5 bases to trimming and J lost 0 bases; unmatched junction nucleotides: 11. The CDR3 totals 18 residues. The CDR3 sequence: CASSRAALAGLSTDTQYF. In DNA, the CDR3 is TGTGCCAGCAGCCGGGCGGCACTAGCGGGGTTGAGCACAGATACGCAGTATTTT.

The V call is TRBV11-2, the J call TRBJ1-4; no clear D gene. V shed 2 bases and J shed 8 bases, with 15 bases lying between them. This CDR3 has 15 residues. In germline, CDR1 is SGHAT, CDR2 FQNNGV. The CDR3 is CASSLIPGVREKLFF. The CDR3 DNA is TGTGCCAGCAGCTTAATCCCCGGGGTGAGAGAAAAACTGTTTTTT.

This clone has just one count. The chain links TRBV19 to TRBJ2-1; D might be TRBD1 or TRBD2, each matching 5 bases. CDR1 and CDR2 from the germline V gene are LNHDA and SQIVND (reference sequence). The germline V and J ends were trimmed by 4 bases and 2 bases, with 15 bases remaining between them. The CDR3 extends over 16 amino acids. The CDR3 sequence is CASSSTGGSAYNEQFF. The CDR3 coding sequence is TGTGCCAGTAGTAGTACAGGAGGCAGCGCCTACAATGAGCAGTTCTTC. Variable domain in full (rest from reference TRBV19 and TRBJ2-1): DGGITQSPKYLFRKEGQNVTLSCEQNLNHDAMYWYRQDPGQGLRLIYYSQIVNDFQKGDIAEGYSVSREKKESFPLTVTSAQKNPTAFYLCASSSTGGSAYNEQFFGPGTRLTVL.

This clone came up a few times. J is TRBJ2-1 and V is TRBV18; D may be TRBD2 (5 bases). This CDR3 region has 13 residues. The germline V gene encodes CDR1 KGHSH and CDR2 LQKENI. Trimming took 2 bases from V and 5 from J, leaving 7 bases between them. CDR3: CASSPDYDNEQFF. CDR3 nucleotide sequence: TGTGCCAGCTCACCAGACTACGACAATGAGCAGTTCTTC.

This clone was counted between two and nine times. The chain links TRBV5-4 to TRBJ1-3; 9 bases line up with TRBD1. Germline lookup yields CDR1 SGHNT and CDR2 YYREEE (reference sequence). The V and J ends lost 2 bases and 3 bases, in that order; junction bases with no gene match: 6. This CDR3 is 16 amino acids long. In DNA form, the CDR3 reads TGTGCCAGCAGCTTTACAGGGGGCACTGATGGAAACACCATATATTTT. The encoded protein is CASSFTGGTDGNTIYF.

This CDR3 reads CASSLGVSSEQFF. In nucleotides, the CDR3 is TGTGCCAGCAGCTTAGGAGTAAGTAGTGAGCAGTTCTTC. The chain couples TRBV7-3 to TRBJ2-1; D call uncertain. The CDR3 consists of 13 residues. The germline CDR1 and CDR2 sequences are SGHTA and FQGTGA. Trimming left V 2 bases short and J 9 bases short, with 11 bases between.

The chain joins TRBV28 to TRBJ2-1, with D possibly matching TRBD1 (6 bases). The CDR3 spans 17 residues. Germline CDR1 is MDHEN and CDR2 is SYDVKM. The V and J ends lost 2 bases and 0 bases respectively, with 14 bases between them. In DNA form, the CDR3 reads TGTGCCAGCAGTTTAGGACTTGGGGGCCCCTCCTACAATGAGCAGTTCTTC. It specifies CASSLGLGGPSYNEQFF.

This chain joins TRBV3-1 (or the pseudogene TRBV3-2) and TRBJ2-5; TRBD2 aligns across 7 bases. The junction had 9 bases not matched to a gene; V was cut back by 0 bases and J by 5 bases. The CDR3 runs 16 residues. CDR1 and CDR2 from the germline V gene are LGHDT and YNNKEL (reference sequence). Here the CDR3 DNA reads TGTGCCAGCAGCCAAGAGGCGGGAGCTCCTTCCGAGACCCAGTACTTC. It is translated as CASSQEAGAPSETQYF.

This chain uses TRBV28 with TRBJ1-3, with D perhaps TRBD1 (6 bases). The germline gives CDR1 MDHEN, CDR2 SYDVKM. This CDR3 spans 14 amino acids. V dropped 6 bases and J dropped 2 bases, with 11 bases sitting between them. The CDR3 nucleotides are TGTGCCAGCAGCCATCGGACAGCTGGAAACACCATATATTTT. It translates to CASSHRTAGNTIYF.

This rearrangement joins TRBV29-1 to TRBJ2-2; the match to TRBD1 covers 9 bases. From germline, CDR1 is SQVTM and CDR2 ANQGSEA. This CDR3 has 14 amino acids. Trimming cost V 8 bases and J 7 bases; bases outside gene matches: 11. The CDR3 sequence is CSTTQGAGVGELFF. In nucleotides, the CDR3 is TGCAGCACCACACAGGGGGCAGGGGTCGGGGAGCTGTTTTTT.

The V gene is TRBV3-1 (or the pseudogene TRBV3-2), the J gene TRBJ1-3; the match to TRBD1 covers 8 bases. Germline V CDR1 and CDR2: LGHDT, YNNKEL (reference sequence). The CDR3 length is 15 residues. V lost 4 bases to trimming and J lost 8 bases; unmatched junction nucleotides: 10. This CDR3 reads CASSRGQGLWDTIYF. For the CDR3, the DNA is TGTGCCAGCAGCCGAGGACAGGGATTGTGGGACACCATATATTTT.

The chain couples TRBV27 to TRBJ1-2; TRBD1 aligns across 9 bases. The CDR3 contains 14 residues. Trimming at V came to 6 bases and at J to 8 bases, leaving 10 bases not matched to a gene. Looked up from germline, CDR1 is MNHEY and CDR2 is SMNVEV (reference sequence). The chain's CDR3 is CASSFTGGTWGYTF. CDR3 sequence (DNA): TGTGCCAGCAGCTTTACAGGGGGCACATGGGGCTACACCTTC.

This chain uses TRBV5-4 with TRBJ2-3; 9 bases fit TRBD2. The CDR3 totals 15 residues. Germline CDR1 and CDR2: SGHNT and YYREEE (reference sequence). V was pared by 3 bases and J by 2 bases, with 4 bases of the junction left unmatched. CDR3 DNA: TGTGCCAGCAGCTCAAGACTAGCGGACACAGATACGCAGTATTTT. It translates to CASSSRLADTDTQYF. The variable domain in full, completed from reference TRBV5-4 and TRBJ2-3, reads ETGVTQSPTHLIKTRGQQVTLRCSSQSGHNTVSWYQQALGQGPQFIFQYYREEENGRGNFPPRFSGLQFPNYSSELNVNALELDDSALYLCASSSRLADTDTQYFGPGTRLTVL.

This sequence joins TRBV30 and TRBJ2-7, with D tentatively TRBD1 (5 bases). CDR1 is GTSNPN, CDR2 SVGIG, per germline (reference sequence). V lost 2 bases, J lost 0 bases, and 11 bases lay in between. CDR3 size: 14 residues. Here the CDR3 DNA reads TGTGCCTGGAGTCTATTAGGGGCCTCCTACGAGCAGTACTTC. As protein: CAWSLLGASYEQYF.

The V call is TRBV5-4, the J call TRBJ1-5; D might be TRBD1 (6 bases). Germline CDR1 SGHNT, CDR2 YYREEE (reference sequence). The CDR3 loop spans 17 amino acids. V was shortened by 0 bases and J by 5 bases, with 18 bases between the two germline ends. CDR3 region: CASSLGGARGIDQPQHF. The CDR3 DNA is TGTGCCAGCAGCTTGGGGGGTGCCAGGGGAATCGATCAGCCCCAGCATTTT.

J is TRBJ1-5 and V is TRBV7-8; D is undetermined. The CDR3 is 16 amino acids. Trimming pared 1 base from V and 2 bases from J, leaving 12 bases between. CDR1 and CDR2 (germline): SGHVS, FQNEAQ. The CDR3, as DNA: TGTGCCAGCAGCTTAGAGAGCGGGCTTGGCAATCAGCCCCAGCATTTT. This sequence encodes CASSLESGLGNQPQHF.

The V gene is TRBV21-1, the J gene TRBJ2-7; the D call in the table, TRBD2, was not verified against the DNA. TRBV21-1 is a documented pseudogene. This CDR3 contains 18 residues. Here the CDR3 reads CASSKALSSDTRIYEQYF. The CDR3 DNA reads TGTGCCAGCAGCAAAGCGCTTTCTAGCGATACAAGAATCTACGAGCAGTACTTC.

The chain has TRBV6-1 and TRBJ2-2; 7 bases are a match to TRBD2. CDR3 length: 16 amino acids. Per germline, CDR1 MNHNS and CDR2 SASEGT. V gave up 1 base and J gave up 1 base; unmatched junction bases: 3. The CDR3 spells CASSEVPSGNTGELFF. Written as DNA, the CDR3 is TGTGCCAGCAGTGAAGTCCCTAGCGGGAACACCGGGGAGCTGTTTTTT.

The chain links TRBV27 to TRBJ2-1; 16 nucleotides agree with TRBD2. This CDR3 contains 16 residues. Germline CDR1 and CDR2: MNHEY and SMNVEV (reference sequence). V lost 6 bases, J lost 7 bases, and 6 bases stayed unmatched. CDR3: CASSGTSGRAPNEQFF. The CDR3 region has the DNA TGTGCCAGCAGCGGGACTAGCGGGAGGGCGCCTAATGAGCAGTTCTTC.

This clone has only a few counts. In nucleotides, the CDR3 is TGTGCCAGCAGCCAAGAGATCTTCCCCTACGAGCAGTACTTC. Translating gives CASSQEIFPYEQYF. This rearrangement joins TRBV3-1 (or the pseudogene TRBV3-2) to TRBJ2-7; D is uncertain. V lost 0 bases to trimming and J lost 2 bases, with 8 bases between them. This CDR3 comprises 14 residues. Germline V gene sequence: CDR1 LGHDT, CDR2 YNNKEL (reference sequence).